The 28 T cell receptor beta chains in this list originate from one sample, sequenced in a study of shared clonotypes between healthy human individuals. Sequenced by immunoSEQ multiplex PCR; TCRdb stores in-frame clones only, minus some. The sample lists just over 2,000,000 clones; 90% to 95% were seen once. Sequencing was done on a sample of naive CD4+ T cells sorted from blood. Subset in this sample: CD45RA+ positively selected. Every receptor here comes from a man younger than 35 in good health.

This chain joins TRBV2 and TRBJ1-6; no reliable D call. The CDR3 length is 13 residues. The V gene lost 1 base and the J gene lost 7 bases, with 5 bases spanning the gap. The germline gives CDR1 SNHLY, CDR2 FYNNEI. DNA for the CDR3: TGTGCCAGCAGTGAAGGTTGGAATTCACCCCTCCACTTT. This encodes CASSEGWNSPLHF.

The chain carries TRBV2 and TRBJ2-3; D is unclear. The CDR3 has 12 residues. Germline-derived CDR1 and CDR2 are SNHLY and FYNNEI. V lost 7 bases and J 4 bases, leaving 9 bases between the germline ends. CDR3 nucleotides: TGTGCCAGCAAGGCAGATGCAGATACGCAGTATTTT. Translating it yields CASKADADTQYF.

Concerning this clone itself: This specimen includes other DNA sequences encoding the same CDR3. DNA for the CDR3: TGCGCCAGCAGTCCCAGAGAGGGGGAGCAGTACTTC. Its protein product is CASSPREGEQYF. This chain connects TRBV10-1 to TRBJ2-7, with D perhaps matching TRBD1 or TRBD2 (5 bases each). The CDR3 loop spans 12 amino acids. Germline CDR1 is WNHNN and CDR2 is SYGVQD (reference sequence). Trimming stripped 5 bases from V and 7 bases from J, with 12 bases between.

The V call is TRBV6-1, the J call TRBJ2-7, with a tentative D call TRBD2 (5 bases). CDR1 and CDR2 from the germline V gene are MNHNS and SASEGT. CDR3 length: 14 residues. V was pared by 1 base and J by 7 bases, with 14 bases between. The CDR3 region has the DNA TGTGCCAGCAGTGAAGGGTCGGTAAGGAGGGAGCAGTACTTC. Protein product: CASSEGSVRREQYF.

The chain combines TRBV10-2 with TRBJ2-1; 7 nucleotides agree with TRBD2. Germline V gene sequence: CDR1 WSHSY, CDR2 SAAADI. V lost 8 bases to trimming and J lost 3 bases; unmatched junction nucleotides: 1. The CDR3 extends over 12 amino acids. The CDR3 here is CASGDYYNEQFF. In DNA form, the CDR3 reads TGCGCCAGCGGGGACTACTACAATGAGCAGTTCTTC.

The V gene is TRBV28, the J gene TRBJ1-6; D is unclear. Trimming removed 5 bases at V and 6 bases at J, with 14 bases between. Germline CDR1 reads MDHEN; CDR2 reads SYDVKM. The CDR3 has 15 amino acids. CDR3 in DNA: TGTGCCAGCAGTGCCCCCGTGAACGGTAATTCACCCCTCCACTTT. Translated, it gives CASSAPVNGNSPLHF.

The V and J genes are TRBV2 and TRBJ1-2; D is unclear. Trimming took off 6 bases at V and 0 bases at J, with 17 bases between the two ends. The CDR3 is 16 amino acids. Germline values: CDR1 SNHLY, CDR2 FYNNEI. CDR3 DNA: TGTGCCAGCAGGCGCGGTATGGGCAGCTCTAACTATGGCTACACCTTC. Encoded protein: CASRRGMGSSNYGYTF.

This rearrangement joins TRBV5-1 to TRBJ2-5; maybe TRBD1 (7 bases). The CDR3 consists of 17 residues. The V end lost 4 bases, the J end lost 6 bases, and 25 bases lay between the germline ends. Germline-derived CDR1 and CDR2 are SGHRS and YFSETQ. The CDR3 coding sequence is TGCGCCAGCAGCGCGGGGACAGCCACAGGGGCTTTGAAGACCCAGTACTTC. Its protein product is CASSAGTATGALKTQYF.

V is TRBV7-8 and J is TRBJ1-3, with unresolved D. V lost 1 base, J lost 4 bases, and 2 bases lay in between. This CDR3 region has 12 residues. The germline V gene has CDR1 SGHVS and CDR2 FQNEAQ. The DNA of the CDR3 is TGTGCCAGCAGCTTAGAAGGAAACACCATATATTTT. It translates to CASSLEGNTIYF.

DNA of the CDR3: TGTGCCACCCGGGGGGACCCCGTTAATTCACCCCTCCACTTT. Its translation is CATRGDPVNSPLHF. This chain uses TRBV2 with TRBJ1-6; tentative D call: TRBD1 (5 bases). The CDR3 runs 14 residues. Trimming pared 10 bases from V and 6 bases from J, leaving 16 bases between. Germline CDR1 and CDR2: SNHLY and FYNNEI.

In nucleotides, the CDR3 is TGTGCCAGCAGCGCAACCGGGACTAGCGCTTTTTTCACAGATACGCAGTATTTT. The encoded protein is CASSATGTSAFFTDTQYF. This rearrangement joins TRBV9 to TRBJ2-3, with 10 bases identical to TRBD2. The J segment lost 2 bases and the V segment lost 3 bases, leaving 12 bases of the junction unmatched. CDR1 is SGDLS, CDR2 YYNGEE, per germline. There are 18 residues in the CDR3.

The V gene is TRBV28, the J gene TRBJ1-4, with D unclear. V was trimmed by 2 bases and J by 6 bases, leaving 10 bases between them. Germline-derived CDR1 and CDR2 are MDHEN and SYDVKM. This CDR3 is 14 amino acids long. The CDR3 coding sequence is TGTGCCAGCAGTTTAGCAGGTTGGCATGAAAAACTGTTTTTT. Amino acids: CASSLAGWHEKLFF. The full variable domain, rest sourced from reference TRBV28 and TRBJ1-4, is DVKVTQSSRYLVKRTGEKVFLECVQDMDHENMFWYRQDPGLGLRLIYFSYDVKMKEKGDIPEGYSVSREKKERFSLILESASTNQTSMYLCASSLAGWHEKLFFGSGTQLSVL.

The V call is TRBV25-1, the J call TRBJ2-7; tentative D call: TRBD2 (6 bases). CDR3 size: 14 residues. V was shortened by 4 bases and J by 9 bases, with 19 bases between the two germline ends. The germline gives CDR1 MGHDK, CDR2 SYGVNS. CDR3 sequence reads: CASSGQRVGTLQYF. DNA for the CDR3: TGTGCCAGCAGTGGCCAGCGGGTTGGGACGTTGCAGTACTTC.

The chain carries TRBV5-1 and TRBJ2-7; weak D call: TRBD2 (6 bases). The CDR3 contains 16 residues. Germline CDR1 SGHRS, CDR2 YFSETQ. Trimming removed 4 bases at V and 0 bases at J, with 17 bases between. The CDR3 loop reads CASSPGEAVTSYEQYF. Here the CDR3 DNA reads TGCGCCAGCAGCCCCGGGGAGGCAGTGACCTCCTACGAGCAGTACTTC. Supplemented by reference TRBV5-1 and TRBJ2-7, the full variable domain reads KAGVTQTPRYLIKTRGQQVTLSCSPISGHRSVSWYQQTPGQGLQFLFEYFSETQRNKGNFPGRFSGRQFSNSRSEMNVSTLELGDSALYLCASSPGEAVTSYEQYFGPGTRLTVT.

The chain is built from TRBV5-1 and TRBJ2-7; unclear D gene. Germline lookup yields CDR1 SGHRS and CDR2 YFSETQ. The germline V and J ends were trimmed by 4 bases and 3 bases, with 8 bases remaining between them. The CDR3 extends over 12 amino acids. CDR3 sequence reads: CASSPLGYEQYF. For the CDR3, the DNA is TGCGCCAGCAGCCCCCTCGGCTACGAGCAGTACTTC.

The gene calls are TRBV12-5 and TRBJ1-5; D possibly corresponds to TRBD1 (5 bases). The CDR3 spans 15 residues. Germline loops: CDR1 LGHNT, CDR2 FRNRAP. Trimming removed 6 bases from V and 0 bases from J, with 12 bases in between. The DNA for the CDR3 is TGTGCTAGTGGAAGGGGAGCGAATAGCAATCAGCCCCAGCATTTT. Protein sequence: CASGRGANSNQPQHF.

This sequence joins TRBV28 and TRBJ1-5; tentatively, D is TRBD1 (6 bases). Deletions cut 1 base from V and 9 bases from J, with 10 bases between. Germline V gene data show CDR1 as MDHEN and CDR2 as SYDVKM. The CDR3 has 13 residues. The CDR3 bases are TGTGCCAGCAGTTTATTTCTAGGGGGGCCCCAGCATTTT. Amino acids: CASSLFLGGPQHF. The full variable domain, rest sourced from reference TRBV28 and TRBJ1-5, is DVKVTQSSRYLVKRTGEKVFLECVQDMDHENMFWYRQDPGLGLRLIYFSYDVKMKEKGDIPEGYSVSREKKERFSLILESASTNQTSMYLCASSLFLGGPQHFGDGTRLSIL.

The gene calls are TRBV6-1 and TRBJ2-7; 11 bases align to TRBD2. J gave up 3 bases and V 0 bases, and 13 bases lay outside the gene matches. Looked up from germline, CDR1 is MNHNS and CDR2 is SASEGT. CDR3 length: 19 residues. CDR3 loop: CASSEAQTGLAEDSYEQYF. Here the CDR3 DNA reads TGTGCCAGCAGTGAAGCTCAAACGGGACTAGCGGAAGACAGCTACGAGCAGTACTTC.

The V gene is TRBV28, the J gene TRBJ1-5; TRBD1 matches 7 bases. J was trimmed by 4 bases and V by 5 bases; bases with no gene match: 8. This CDR3 contains 15 residues. Germline-derived CDR1 and CDR2 are MDHEN and SYDVKM. CDR3 nucleotide sequence: TGTGCCAGCAGTAGGCGGACAGGTACAAATCAGCCCCAGCATTTT. Translating gives CASSRRTGTNQPQHF.

The chain couples TRBV5-4 to TRBJ2-7; 9 bases agree with TRBD2. V dropped 4 bases and J dropped 5; count of bases not matched to a gene: 7. The CDR3 is made up of 14 amino acids. Per germline, CDR1 SGHNT and CDR2 YYREEE (reference sequence). CDR3 protein: CASSPSGRWNEQYF. The CDR3 coding sequence is TGTGCCAGCAGCCCAAGCGGGAGGTGGAACGAGCAGTACTTC.

Points on this clone: This specimen includes other DNA sequences encoding the same CDR3. This chain connects TRBV20-1 to TRBJ1-5, with D possibly being TRBD1 (6 bases). Germline-derived CDR1 and CDR2 are DFQATT and SNEGSKA (reference sequence). V lost 6 bases to trimming and J lost 9 bases, with 12 bases between them. The CDR3 sequence is 11 residues long. DNA of the CDR3: TGCAGTGCGTCTGAGGGGGGGCCCCAGCATTTT. Translation: CSASEGGPQHF.

In its sample, this clone was seen once. Other DNA sequences of this sample code for an identical CDR3. The chain carries TRBV30 and TRBJ1-1, with D perhaps TRBD1 (6 bases). Trimming stripped 0 bases from V and 4 bases from J, with 9 bases between. CDR3 length equals 13 residues. Germline lookup yields CDR1 GTSNPN and CDR2 SVGIG (reference sequence). The CDR3 protein is CAWSVGGGTEAFF. As DNA, the CDR3 is TGTGCCTGGAGTGTCGGGGGCGGCACTGAAGCTTTCTTT.

The chain carries TRBV30 and TRBJ1-2; the D is unclear. From germline, CDR1 is GTSNPN and CDR2 SVGIG (reference sequence). The CDR3 has 14 residues. The V end was cut by 2 bases, the J end by 8 bases, with 18 bases between. CDR3 in DNA: TGTGCCTGGAGTCTTAGGCTCCCAACGGGGGGCTACACCTTC. Encoded protein: CAWSLRLPTGGYTF. Together with reference TRBV30 and TRBJ1-2, the CDR3 gives the full variable domain: SQTIHQWPATLVQPVGSPLSLECTVEGTSNPNLYWYRQAAGRGLQLLFYSVGIGQISSEVPQNLSASRPQDRQFILSSKKLLLSDSGFYLCAWSLRLPTGGYTFGSGTRLTVV.

This clone has only one observation. This rearrangement joins TRBV14 to TRBJ2-7; possibly TRBD2 for D (6 bases). Germline V gives CDR1 SGHDN, CDR2 FVKESK. The CDR3 runs 22 residues. The V gene lost 0 bases and the J gene lost 1 base, with 31 bases spanning the gap. CDR3 DNA: TGTGCCAGCAGCCAAGAAGCTGTGTCTAGCGTTTTTCCCGGGACTCCTTCCTACGAGCAGTACTTC. Its protein is CASSQEAVSSVFPGTPSYEQYF.

The genes are TRBV30 and TRBJ2-7; 7 bases fit TRBD1. The CDR3 consists of 14 residues. The J segment lost 2 bases and the V segment lost 8 bases, leaving 12 bases of the junction unmatched. CDR1 GTSNPN and CDR2 SVGIG come from the germline V gene (reference sequence). CDR3 DNA: TGTGCCGGCCTTGACAGGGCAGGGGCCTACGAGCAGTACTTC. It encodes CAGLDRAGAYEQYF.

This chain uses TRBV19 with TRBJ2-3; 11 bases align to TRBD1. After removal of 7 bases from V and 4 bases from J, the junction contained 4 bases not matched to a gene. CDR3 size: 14 residues. Germline V lookup: CDR1 LNHDA, CDR2 SQIVND (reference sequence). The CDR3 sequence is CASTDRGLADTQYF. The CDR3 DNA sequence: TGTGCCAGTACGGACAGGGGGCTCGCAGATACGCAGTATTTT.

The rearrangement links TRBV9 to TRBJ1-2; D is perhaps TRBD1 (5 bases). The CDR3 has 15 amino acids. The V gene lost 0 bases and the J gene lost 4 bases, with 13 bases spanning the gap. Germline CDR1 is SGDLS and CDR2 is YYNGEE. CDR3 nucleotides: TGTGCCAGCAGCGTAGGGGCCGGGACGGCCTATGGCTACACCTTC. This gives the protein CASSVGAGTAYGYTF.

V usage is TRBV4-3 and J usage is TRBJ2-1, with D maybe TRBD1 (5 bases). The V end lost 1 base, the J end lost 2 bases, and 9 bases lay between the germline ends. The CDR3 loop spans 15 amino acids. Looked up from germline, CDR1 is LGHNA and CDR2 is YSLEER. CDR3 sequence: CASSQGQGPYNEQFF. The CDR3 DNA sequence: TGCGCCAGCAGCCAAGGGCAGGGCCCCTACAATGAGCAGTTCTTC.